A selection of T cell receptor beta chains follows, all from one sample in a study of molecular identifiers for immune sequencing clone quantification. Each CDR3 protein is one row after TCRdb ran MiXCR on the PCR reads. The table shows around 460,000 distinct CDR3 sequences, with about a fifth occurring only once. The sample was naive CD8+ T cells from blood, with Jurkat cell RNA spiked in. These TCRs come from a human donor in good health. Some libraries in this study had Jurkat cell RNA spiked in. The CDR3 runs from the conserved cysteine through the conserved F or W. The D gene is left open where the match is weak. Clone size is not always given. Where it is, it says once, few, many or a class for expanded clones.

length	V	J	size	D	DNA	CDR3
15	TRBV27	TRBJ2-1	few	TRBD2	TGTGCCAGCGCCCGAGCGGGAGGCTCTTACAATGAGCAGTTCTTC	CASARAGGSYNEQFF
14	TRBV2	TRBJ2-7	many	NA	TGTGCCAGCAGTGAAGCTGACAGCTCCTACGAGCAGTACTTC	CASSEADSSYEQYF
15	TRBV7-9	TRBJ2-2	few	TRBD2	TGTGCCAGCAGCCCGAGCGGGAGTATCGCCGGGGAGCTGTTTTTT	CASSPSGSIAGELFF
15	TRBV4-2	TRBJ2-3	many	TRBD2	TGTGCCAGCAGCCAAATAGCGGGAGGGCCAGATACGCAGTATTTT	CASSQIAGGPDTQYF
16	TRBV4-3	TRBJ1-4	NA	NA	TGCGCCAGCAGCCAAGAGCCAACATCAACTAATGAAAAACTGTTTTTT	CASSQEPTSTNEKLFF
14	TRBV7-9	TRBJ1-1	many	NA	TGTGCCAGCAGACTCGTTACAGGGAGGGCTGAAGCTTTCTTT	CASRLVTGRAEAFF
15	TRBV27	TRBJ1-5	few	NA	TGTGCCAGCAGTCCCCAGGGGCGGGGCAATCAGCCCCAGCATTTT	CASSPQGRGNQPQHF
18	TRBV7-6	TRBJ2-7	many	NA	TGTGCCAGCAGCTTAGCGTGGGTGAAGGGGGATCCCATCTACGAGCAGTACTTC	CASSLAWVKGDPIYEQYF
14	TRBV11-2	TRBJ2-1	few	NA	TGTGCCAGCAGTCCTGGGGGCAACCGTCGGGATGCGTTCTTC	CASSPGGNRRDAFF
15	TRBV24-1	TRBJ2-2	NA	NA	TGTGCCACCAGTGGAGGACAATTGAACACCGGGGAGCTGTTTTTT	CATSGGQLNTGELFF
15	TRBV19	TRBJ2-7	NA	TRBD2	TGTGCCAGTAGTCTATGGACTAGCGGGAGTAACGAGCAGTACTTC	CASSLWTSGSNEQYF
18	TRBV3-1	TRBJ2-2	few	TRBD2	TGTGCCAGCAGCCCGCTGGGACTAGCGGGAGTGGGGACCGGGGAGCTGTTTTTT	CASSPLGLAGVGTGELFF
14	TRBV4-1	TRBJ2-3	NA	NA	TGCGCCAGCAGCCAAGAAGGACCAGCCTATACGCAGTGTTTT	CASSQEGPAYTQCF
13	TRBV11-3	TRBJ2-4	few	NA	TGTGCCAGCAGCTCCGACGAAACCAACATTCAGTACTTC	CASSSDETNIQYF
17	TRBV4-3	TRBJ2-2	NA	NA	TGCGCCAGCAGCCAAGGGGTCGCCGGGGCCAGCACCGGGGATCTGTTTTTT	CASSQGVAGASTGDLFF
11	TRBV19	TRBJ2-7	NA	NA	TGTGCCAGTACCTCCGGAGCCGAGCAGTACTTC	CASTSGAEQYF
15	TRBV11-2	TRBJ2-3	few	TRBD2	TGTGCCAGCAGGGACCCGGGGGAGGGTACAGATACGCAGTATTTT	CASRDPGEGTDTQYF
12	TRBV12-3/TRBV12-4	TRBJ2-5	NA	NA	TGTGCCAGCGGAGAGGAGCGACAGACCCAGTACTTC	CASGEERQTQYF
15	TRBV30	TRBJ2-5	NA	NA	NA	CAWGTGTGVMGTQCF
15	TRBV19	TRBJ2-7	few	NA	TGTGCCAGTAGTATAGACTCGGGAGAGACCTACGAGCAGTACTTC	CASSIDSGETYEQYF
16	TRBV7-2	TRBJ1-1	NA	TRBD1	TGTGCCAGCAGCACCCCTCGCGGGACAGGGAACACTGAAGCTTTCTTT	CASSTPRGTGNTEAFF
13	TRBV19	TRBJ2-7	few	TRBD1	TGTGCCTCCGGGGACAGGGGTTTCTACGAGCAGTACTTC	CASGDRGFYEQYF
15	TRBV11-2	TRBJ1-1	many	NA	TGTGCCAGCAGCTCCCGGACAGAAAAAAACACTGAAGCTTTCTTT	CASSSRTEKNTEAFF
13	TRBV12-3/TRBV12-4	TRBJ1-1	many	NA	TGTGCCAGCAGTCCAAGGCGAGAGAGTGAAGCTTTCTTT	CASSPRRESEAFF
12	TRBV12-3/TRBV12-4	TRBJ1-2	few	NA	TGTGCCATCCATTATGGGTACTATGGCTACACCTTC	CAIHYGYYGYTF
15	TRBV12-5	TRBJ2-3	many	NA	TGTGCTAGTGGTTTTGGGCAGGGAAGAACAGATACGCAGTATTTT	CASGFGQGRTDTQYF
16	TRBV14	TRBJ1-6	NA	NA	TGTGCCAGCAGTCAAGGTAGCTACAGGGTTGGTTCACCCCTCCACTTT	CASSQGSYRVGSPLHF
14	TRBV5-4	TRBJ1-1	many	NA	TGTGCCAGCAGTGAACAGGTAACGGGCACTGAAGCTTTCTTT	CASSEQVTGTEAFF
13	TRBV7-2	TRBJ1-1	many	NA	TGTGCCAGCAGCTTAGGGCCCTACACTGAAGCTTTCTTT	CASSLGPYTEAFF
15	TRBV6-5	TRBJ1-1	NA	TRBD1	TGTGCCAGCAGTCTATGGGAAACAGGGGAGGCTGAAGCTTTCTTT	CASSLWETGEAEAFF
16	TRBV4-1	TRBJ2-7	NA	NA	TGCGCCAGCAGCCAAGGGGCAGGGGTAGGGTCCTACGAGCAGTACTTC	CASSQGAGVGSYEQYF
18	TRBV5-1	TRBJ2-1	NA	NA	TGCGCCAGCAGCCCCTACCACCTTACAGGGTTGACCTACAATGAGCAGTTCTTC	CASSPYHLTGLTYNEQFF
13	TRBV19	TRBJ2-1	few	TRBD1	TGTGCCAGTAGTATGGGACAGTACAATGAGCAGTTCTTC	CASSMGQYNEQFF
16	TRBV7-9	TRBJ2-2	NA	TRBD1	TGTGCCAGCAGCTTACCGACAGGGGGCGACACCGGGGAGCTGTTTTTT	CASSLPTGGDTGELFF
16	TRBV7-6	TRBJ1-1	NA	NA	TGTGCCAGCAGCCCCGCCTTTCAGGGCTCGAACACTGAAGCTTTCTTT	CASSPAFQGSNTEAFF
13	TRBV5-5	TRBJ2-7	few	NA	TGTGCCAGCAGCTGGGGCCGGGGGTACGAGCAGTACTTC	CASSWGRGYEQYF
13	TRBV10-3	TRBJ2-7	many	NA	TGTGCCATCACCCCGGACAGTTCCTACGAGCAGTACTTC	CAITPDSSYEQYF
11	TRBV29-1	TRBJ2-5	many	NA	TGCAGCGTTGAAGAAATAGAGACCCAGTACTTC	CSVEEIETQYF
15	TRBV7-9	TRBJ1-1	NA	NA	TGTGCCAGCAGCAATACATGGGGTAATAACACTGAAGCTTTCTTT	CASSNTWGNNTEAFF
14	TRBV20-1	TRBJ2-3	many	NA	TGCAGTGCTAGGGACAGTAGTTCGGTGGTCACGCAGTATTTT	CSARDSSSVVTQYF
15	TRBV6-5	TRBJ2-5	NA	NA	TGTGCCAGCAGCTACGGAGCCGCATGGGAAGAGACCCAGTACTTC	CASSYGAAWEETQYF
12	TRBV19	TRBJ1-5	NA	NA	TGTGCCAGTAGTATAGATCAACAGCCCCAGCATTTT	CASSIDQQPQHF
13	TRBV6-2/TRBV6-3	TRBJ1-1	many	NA	TGTGCCAGCAGTTATTGGGGGGCAGATGAAGCTTTCTTT	CASSYWGADEAFF
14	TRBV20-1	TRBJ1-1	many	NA	TGCAGTGCTAGAGATCTCGGATTCAACACTGAAGCTTTCTTT	CSARDLGFNTEAFF
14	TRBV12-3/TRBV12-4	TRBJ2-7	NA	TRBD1	TGTGCCAGCGGTTTACGACAGGGTTCCTACGAGCAGTACTTC	CASGLRQGSYEQYF
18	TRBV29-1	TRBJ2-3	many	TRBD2	TGCAGCGTTGAAGATCCAATGGGACTAGCGGGAGATAAGGATACGCAGTATTTT	CSVEDPMGLAGDKDTQYF
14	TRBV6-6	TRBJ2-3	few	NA	TGTGCCAGCAGTTATACAGATACCACAGATACGCAGTATTTT	CASSYTDTTDTQYF
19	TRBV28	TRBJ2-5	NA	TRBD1	TGTGCCAGCAGTTCGGCCCCTCGTTGGGAACAGGGGGCTGAAGAGACCCAGTACTTC	CASSSAPRWEQGAEETQYF
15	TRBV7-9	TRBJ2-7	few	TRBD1	TGTGCCAGCAGCTTAGGACAGGGGGTTCTCTACGAGCAGTACTTC	CASSLGQGVLYEQYF
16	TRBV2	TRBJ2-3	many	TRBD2	TGTGCCAGCAGTCCAAGACTAGCGGGGAGCACAGATACGCAGTATTTT	CASSPRLAGSTDTQYF
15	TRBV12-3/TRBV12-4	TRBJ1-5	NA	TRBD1	TGTGCCAGCAGGACAGGGGGCAGACGGGATCAGCCCCAGCATTTT	CASRTGGRRDQPQHF
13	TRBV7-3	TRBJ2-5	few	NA	TGTGCCAGCAGCTTCATAGCGGAAGAGACCCAGTACTTC	CASSFIAEETQYF